This T cell receptor (beta chain) was captured by sequencing in a study of beta chain features in type 1 diabetes. With 5 bases clipped from V and 4 bases from J, the junction kept 6 bases outside the gene matches. From germline, CDR1 is SEHNR and CDR2 FQNEAQ (reference sequence). The CDR3 runs 15 residues. There are a few counts of this clone. What it recognizes is unknown. General study findings and limits: In every one of the four CD4+ subsets, TCRB CDR3s were moderately but significantly shorter in Type 1 diabetes patients.

cDNA synthesis used the whole RNA isolate, giving expressed TCRB sequences. Only in-frame clones appear in the TCRdb table, and some are missing; sequencing was by immunoSEQ multiplex PCR. The profile shows 200,000 to 300,000 clones, roughly 22% of them singletons. The sequence was collected from a woman aged 40-49 years with type 1 diabetes. The sample was naive CD4+ T cells from blood. This chain uses TRBV7-9 with TRBJ1-5, with TRBD1 identical over 9 bases. The CDR3 is CASSPRGTGNQPQHF. The CDR3 region has the DNA TGTGCCAGCAGCCCTAGGGGGACAGGGAATCAGCCCCAGCATTTT.